This is a list of T cell receptor beta chains from one sample in a study of blood T cells in healthy people across ages. One entry per CDR3 protein, called by TCRdb with MiXCR from the 5' RACE reads. The table lists roughly 900,000 distinct CDR3 sequences, roughly 52% of them singletons. Sample: blood. The receptors were sampled from a man younger than 40 in good health. The CDR3 runs from the conserved cysteine through the conserved F or W. Fields, in order: D gene, clone size, J gene, V gene, CDR3 DNA, CDR3 protein. The D gene is left open where the match is weak. The size of a clone is reported for some rows only, either as once, few or many, or as a class for expanded clones.

D: NA; size: NA; J: TRBJ2-7; V: TRBV7-2; DNA: TGTGCCAGCAGCCCCCAGACAGGCACCTACGAGCAGTACTTC; CDR3: CASSPQTGTYEQYF
D: NA; size: NA; J: TRBJ1-5; V: TRBV6-1; DNA: TGTGCCAGCAGCAACGGGGAAATTCAGCCCCAGCATTTT; CDR3: CASSNGEIQPQHF
D: TRBD1; size: few; J: TRBJ2-5; V: TRBV12-3/TRBV12-4; DNA: TGTGCCAGCAGACCGGGACAGCTACGTGAGCAGTACTTC; CDR3: CASRPGQLREQYF
D: NA; size: NA; J: TRBJ2-7; V: TRBV7-2; DNA: TGTGCCAGCAGCTTCCAAGTGGGAGAGCAGTACTTC; CDR3: CASSFQVGEQYF
D: NA; size: many; J: TRBJ1-2; V: TRBV5-1; DNA: TGCGCCAGCAGCTTGGCCGGGGGACAAATCTATGGCTACACCTTC; CDR3: CASSLAGGQIYGYTF
D: NA; size: few; J: TRBJ2-1; V: TRBV4-3; DNA: TGCGCCAGCAGCCACGCGGTGAACAATGAGCAGTTCTTC; CDR3: CASSHAVNNEQFF
D: TRBD1; size: NA; J: TRBJ1-4; V: TRBV28; DNA: TGTGCCAGCAGCCCGACAGGGTTGAGGGCAACTAATGAAAAACTGTTTTTT; CDR3: CASSPTGLRATNEKLFF
D: NA; size: NA; J: TRBJ2-1; V: TRBV20-1; DNA: TGCAGTGCTAGAGATTATCAGGCCCAAAGCTCCTACAATGAGCAGTTCTTC; CDR3: CSARDYQAQSSYNEQFF
D: NA; size: NA; J: TRBJ1-2; V: TRBV20-1; DNA: TGCAGTGCTAGAGACGGGACGGACTATGGCTACACCTTC; CDR3: CSARDGTDYGYTF
D: TRBD1; size: NA; J: TRBJ1-1; V: TRBV7-9; DNA: TGTGCCAGCAGCTTAGGAAGACAGGGGGCGAAGGACACTGAAGCTTTCTTT; CDR3: CASSLGRQGAKDTEAFF
D: NA; size: few; J: TRBJ1-1; V: TRBV6-2/TRBV6-3; DNA: TGTGCCAGCAGTTACGAGCAGTCGAACATGAACACTGAAGCTTTCTTT; CDR3: CASSYEQSNMNTEAFF
D: TRBD2; size: few; J: TRBJ2-5; V: TRBV27; DNA: TGTGCCAGCAGACCTAGCGGGGTGCAAGAGACCCAGTACTTC; CDR3: CASRPSGVQETQYF
D: TRBD1; size: NA; J: TRBJ1-6; V: TRBV4-2; DNA: TGTGCCAGCAGCTCTAGCCAGGGACAGGGGGCTGGGACCCTCCACTTT; CDR3: CASSSSQGQGAGTLHF
D: NA; size: few; J: TRBJ2-7; V: TRBV6-1; DNA: TGTGCCAGCAGCGCTCTCGCGACTAGTCGGGTTGCCTACGAGCAGTACTTC; CDR3: CASSALATSRVAYEQYF
D: TRBD1; size: NA; J: TRBJ1-2; V: TRBV5-1; DNA: TGCGCCAGCACAGGGGACAGGGGGAACTATGGCTACACCTTC; CDR3: CASTGDRGNYGYTF
D: TRBD2; size: few; J: TRBJ2-1; V: TRBV7-2; DNA: TGTGCCAGCAGCCACCCGGGACTAGAGGTTAATGAGCAGTTCTTC; CDR3: CASSHPGLEVNEQFF
D: NA; size: NA; J: TRBJ2-3; V: TRBV6-5; DNA: TGTGCCAGCAGTCTTAACCGGGGGTCGGTCGCAGATACGCAGTATTTT; CDR3: CASSLNRGSVADTQYF
D: TRBD2; size: NA; J: TRBJ2-3; V: TRBV20-1; DNA: TGCAGTGCCACAAGTGGTAGCGGGGATAGCACAGATACGCAGTATTTT; CDR3: CSATSGSGDSTDTQYF
D: NA; size: once; J: TRBJ1-5; V: TRBV14; DNA: TGTGCCAGCAGCCCCCGAAGGGGGGTTCAGCCCCAGCATTTT; CDR3: CASSPRRGVQPQHF
D: TRBD2; size: NA; J: TRBJ2-3; V: TRBV20-1; DNA: TGCAGTGCTCGTAGCGGGGGGGTAGTGGTAGATACGCAGTATTTT; CDR3: CSARSGGVVVDTQYF